Listed here are 18 T cell receptor beta chains from one sample, sequenced in a study of T cell changes during pregnancy in multiple sclerosis. Generated by immunoSEQ multiplex PCR, the TCRdb table keeps only in-frame clones and is missing some. The sample has under 65,000 clones; about nine tenths are singletons. The input for sequencing was peripheral blood, taken after pregnancy. The receptors here all came from a female donor in good health, enrolled as a control in a pregnancy study.

Only one count was recorded for this clone. The chain couples TRBV6-5 to TRBJ2-3; TRBD2 is a possible D gene (6 bases). The length of the CDR3 is 16 residues. The ends were cut back, 1 base at V and 2 bases at J, with 13 bases in the middle. CDR1 MNHEY and CDR2 SVGAGI come from the germline V gene. CDR3 DNA: TGTGCCAGCAGTTACTTGTCGGGGACTTACACAGATACGCAGTATTTT. This translates into CASSYLSGTYTDTQYF.

V gene TRBV2 combines with J gene TRBJ2-1, with 7 bases lining up with TRBD1. Losses at the gene ends were 7 bases for V and 3 bases for J; bases not matched to a gene: 9. The germline V gene encodes CDR1 SNHLY and CDR2 FYNNEI. The length of the CDR3 is 15 residues. CDR3 sequence reads: CASIKQGSDYNEQFF. The CDR3 DNA reads as TGTGCCAGCATTAAACAGGGGTCGGACTACAATGAGCAGTTCTTC.

The chain recombines TRBV28 with TRBJ2-2, with 10 bases lining up with TRBD2. Trimming took 4 bases from V and 5 from J; bases not matched to a gene: 4. The CDR3 has 15 residues. The germline V gene has CDR1 MDHEN and CDR2 SYDVKM. The CDR3 nucleotides are TGTGCCAGCAGTTCTCTAGCGGGAGTAACCGGGGAGCTGTTTTTT. It specifies CASSSLAGVTGELFF.

The rearrangement links TRBV2 to TRBJ1-3; 10 nucleotides align to TRBD1. There are 15 residues in the CDR3. The ends lost 7 bases at V and 2 bases at J; junction bases unmatched: 5. Germline V gene data show CDR1 as SNHLY and CDR2 as FYNNEI. The CDR3: CASISGQGAGNTIYF. CDR3 coding DNA: TGTGCCAGCATTTCAGGACAGGGGGCTGGAAACACCATATATTTT.

The gene calls are TRBV19 and TRBJ1-2; possible D gene TRBD1, 5 bases. Germline V gene data show CDR1 as LNHDA and CDR2 as SQIVND (reference sequence). V shed 5 bases and J shed 5 bases, with 21 bases lying between them. The CDR3 has 16 residues. CDR3 bases: TGTGCCAGTAGTGATACCGAGACAGCACCCTTTTATGGCTACACCTTC. This codes for CASSDTETAPFYGYTF.

This sequence joins TRBV5-6 and TRBJ1-2; no clear D gene. This CDR3 has 11 residues. Trimming left V 3 bases short and J 11 bases short, with 11 bases between. Germline loops: CDR1 SGHDT, CDR2 YYEEEE. CDR3: CASSSPEGYTF. In DNA, the CDR3 is TGTGCCAGCAGCTCTCCCGAGGGATACACCTTC.

A remark on this clone: One end of the junction does not line up with germline, which may come from a read error. V is TRBV6-5 and J is TRBJ2-3, with a possible D match to TRBD2 (5 bases). The CDR3 is 12 amino acids. Germline V gives CDR1 MNHEY, CDR2 SVGAGI. The CDR3 region is CASSYDGVGQHF. The CDR3 DNA follows: TGTGCCAGCAGTTACGACGGGGTTGGTCAACATTTT.

The V gene is TRBV5-1, the J gene TRBJ2-1; TRBD1 matches 9 bases. CDR3 size: 14 residues. V shed 3 bases, J shed 9 bases, and the junction held 7 bases outside the gene matches. Germline-derived CDR1 and CDR2 are SGHRS and YFSETQ. The CDR3 bases are TGCGCCAGCAGCTGGACAGGGGAGTCAGTTGAGCAGTTCTTC. This encodes CASSWTGESVEQFF.

The chain links TRBV30 to TRBJ1-5, with 9 positions matching TRBD1. Germline V gene sequence: CDR1 GTSNPN, CDR2 SVGIG (reference sequence). This CDR3 is 17 amino acids long. V was clipped by 0 bases and J by 4 bases; unmatched bases: 10. The CDR3 spells CAWSVTGGPVGNQPQHF. CDR3 DNA sequence: TGTGCCTGGAGTGTTACAGGGGGCCCTGTAGGGAATCAGCCCCAGCATTTT.

The chain recombines TRBV6-1 with TRBJ2-2; maybe TRBD2 (6 bases). V was shortened by 9 bases and J by 5 bases, with 13 bases between the two germline ends. CDR1 is MNHNS and CDR2 is SASEGT in the germline V gene. This CDR3 is 13 amino acids long. In nucleotides, the CDR3 is TGTGCCAGTCCCCGGGAGCATACCGGGGAGCTGTTTTTT. Translating gives CASPREHTGELFF.

This chain uses TRBV18 with TRBJ2-3; TRBD2 agrees at 7 bases. V lost 6 bases to trimming and J lost 4 bases; unmatched junction nucleotides: 7. The CDR3 runs 14 residues. Germline V gives CDR1 KGHSH, CDR2 LQKENI. The CDR3 is CASSAGRVPDTQYF. The CDR3 DNA sequence: TGTGCCAGCTCGGCAGGGAGGGTTCCAGATACGCAGTATTTT.

This clone was counted once. The DNA for the CDR3 is TGTGCTAGTGGTGGGGAGAGACGCGGGGGGGGATATTATGAGCAGTTCTTC. It translates to CASGGERRGGGYYEQFF. The chain joins TRBV12-5 to TRBJ2-1; 9 nucleotides align to TRBD2. CDR3 length: 17 amino acids. Germline lookup yields CDR1 LGHNT and CDR2 FRNRAP. Trimming at V came to 5 bases and at J to 8 bases, leaving 16 bases not matched to a gene. The whole variable domain, filled in from reference TRBV12-5 and TRBJ2-1, reads DARVTQTPRHKVTEMGQEVTMRCQPILGHNTVFWYRQTMMQGLELLAYFRNRAPLDDSGMPKDRFSAEMPDATLATLKIQPSEPRDSAVYFCASGGERRGGGYYEQFFGPGTRLTVL.

The chain carries TRBV7-9 and TRBJ2-6; 9 positions agree with TRBD1. CDR3 size: 18 residues. The ends lost 6 bases at V and 0 bases at J; junction bases unmatched: 9. Looked up from germline, CDR1 is SEHNR and CDR2 is FQNEAQ (reference sequence). CDR3 coding DNA: TGTGCCAGCAGACACACGGGACAGGGTACCTCTGGGGCCAACGTCCTGACTTTC. This sequence encodes CASRHTGQGTSGANVLTF. Using reference TRBV7-9 and TRBJ2-6 for the parts outside the CDR3, the full variable domain is DTGVSQNPRHKITKRGQNVTFRCDPISEHNRLYWYRQTLGQGPEFLTYFQNEAQLEKSRLLSDRFSAERPKGSFSTLEIQRTEQGDSAMYLCASRHTGQGTSGANVLTFGAGSRLTVL.

The J gene is TRBJ1-2, the V gene TRBV25-1; 7 bases match TRBD1. The CDR3 consists of 14 residues. Germline trimming cut 5 bases from V and 4 bases from J; bases unmatched to any gene: 7. Germline V lookup: CDR1 MGHDK, CDR2 SYGVNS. The CDR3 nucleotides read TGTGCCAGCAGTCTCGGGACAGCCCTCTATGGCTACACCTTC. This codes for CASSLGTALYGYTF.

Sample share makes this clone medium-sized. V usage is TRBV4-3 and J usage is TRBJ1-4; the D is unclear. The CDR3 consists of 16 residues. Germline V gene lookup returns CDR1 LGHNA and CDR2 YSLEER. The V gene lost 0 bases and the J gene lost 1 base, with 9 bases spanning the gap. This CDR3 is CASSQDKGGTNEKLFF. CDR3 bases: TGCGCCAGCAGCCAAGATAAAGGAGGAACTAATGAAAAACTGTTTTTT.

CDR3 residues: CASSYSGGEGKLFF. CDR3 coding DNA: TGTGCCAGCAGTTACTCAGGGGGAGAAGGAAAACTGTTTTTT. This sequence joins TRBV6-6 and TRBJ1-4, with a possible D match to TRBD1 (6 bases). This CDR3 spans 14 amino acids. The V end lost 0 bases, the J end lost 10 bases, and 12 bases lay between the germline ends. Germline CDR1 MNHNY, CDR2 SVGAGI (reference sequence).

The genes are TRBV7-2 and TRBJ1-1; a possible D gene is TRBD1 (6 bases). CDR1 SGHTA and CDR2 FQGNSA come from the germline V gene. This CDR3 is 15 amino acids long. The V end was cut by 1 base, the J end by 4 bases, with 13 bases between. The CDR3 nucleotides read TGTGCCAGCAGCTTAGGACGAACAGGGTTCACTGAAGCTTTCTTT. Amino acids: CASSLGRTGFTEAFF. The complete variable domain, with remaining parts taken from reference TRBV7-2 and TRBJ1-1, reads GAGVSQSPSNKVTEKGKDVELRCDPISGHTALYWYRQSLGQGLEFLIYFQGNSAPDKSGLPSDRFSAERTGGSVSTLTIQRTQQEDSAVYLCASSLGRTGFTEAFFGQGTRLTVV.

J is TRBJ2-7 and V is TRBV27, with 8 bases aligning to TRBD1. With V trimmed by 5 bases and J by 7 bases, 10 bases remained unmatched. This CDR3 region has 14 residues. CDR1 is MNHEY and CDR2 is SMNVEV in the germline V gene (reference sequence). The CDR3 DNA reads as TGTGCCAGCAGTCCGTCGACAGGGGTCGATGAGCAGTACTTC. Translating it yields CASSPSTGVDEQYF.